These 13 T cell receptor beta chains came from one sample sequenced in a study of blood T cell repertoires in COVID-19. Sequencing used immunoSEQ multiplex PCR; TCRdb keeps in-frame clones, though not all of them. The sample has 75,000 to 95,000 clones, roughly 84% seen once. Sequenced input: peripheral blood. These receptors originate from a man between 60 and 70 years old with acute or convalescent COVID-19.

The chain is built from TRBV28 and TRBJ1-5, with no clear D. From germline, CDR1 is MDHEN and CDR2 SYDVKM. The CDR3 covers 15 residues. V lost 5 bases, J lost 1 base, and 12 bases lay in between. CDR3 sequence reads: CASSPLGGSNQPQHF. The CDR3 nucleotides are TGTGCCAGCAGTCCCCTGGGAGGAAGCAATCAGCCCCAGCATTTT.

This clone was seen a few times. The V gene is TRBV12-3 or TRBV12-4, the J gene TRBJ2-7; maybe TRBD1 (5 bases). Trimming pared 6 bases from V and 3 bases from J, leaving 9 bases between. CDR3 length equals 12 residues. CDR3 sequence reads: CASSGQLYEQYF. As DNA, the CDR3 is TGTGCCAGCAGCGGACAACTCTACGAGCAGTACTTC.

V usage is TRBV7-6 and J usage is TRBJ1-1; D is ambiguous. V lost 5 bases and J lost 6, with 13 bases in between. This CDR3 has 13 residues. Germline loops: CDR1 SGHVS, CDR2 FNYEAQ. The CDR3 sequence is CASSPGRYPEAFF. The CDR3 coding sequence is TGTGCCAGCAGCCCCGGGAGGTACCCTGAAGCTTTCTTT.

The genes are TRBV11-2 and TRBJ2-1; D may be TRBD1 (5 bases). There are 16 residues in the CDR3. V lost 5 bases and J 7 bases, leaving 21 bases between the germline ends. The V gene's germline CDR1 is SGHAT and CDR2 FQNNGV. The CDR3 protein is CASSQIDSTLGNEQFF. CDR3 DNA sequence: TGTGCCAGCAGCCAGATAGACAGTACACTTGGGAATGAGCAGTTCTTC.

The chain has TRBV6-6 and TRBJ2-7; TRBD1 aligns across 8 bases. V lost 2 bases and J lost 5; bases outside the gene matches: 11. The length of the CDR3 is 16 residues. Per the germline V gene, CDR1 is MNHNY and CDR2 is SVGAGI (reference sequence). The CDR3 is CASSYLPRQGLDEQYF. The DNA for the CDR3 is TGTGCCAGCAGTTACCTACCCCGACAGGGGCTCGACGAGCAGTACTTC.

The V call is TRBV18, the J call TRBJ2-2; possible D gene TRBD1, 6 bases. The length of the CDR3 is 15 residues. Germline-derived CDR1 and CDR2 are KGHSH and LQKENI. V was trimmed by 6 bases and J by 5 bases, leaving 16 bases between them. The CDR3 loop is CASSYPGQWTGELFF. The DNA of the CDR3 is TGTGCCAGCTCTTATCCGGGACAATGGACCGGGGAGCTGTTTTTT. The full variable domain, in which reference TRBV18 and TRBJ2-2 provide the parts outside the CDR3, is NAGVMQNPRHLVRRRGQEARLRCSPMKGHSHVYWYRQLPEEGLKFMVYLQKENIIDESGMPKERFSAEFPKEGPSILRIQQVVRGDSAAYFCASSYPGQWTGELFFGEGSRLTVL.

The chain joins TRBV7-2 to TRBJ1-5, with D hard to call. The germline gives CDR1 SGHTA, CDR2 FQGNSA. CDR3 length: 13 amino acids. V was trimmed by 3 bases and J by 5 bases, leaving 8 bases between them. DNA for the CDR3: TGTGCCAGCAGCTTGGAGAGTCATCAGCCCCAGCATTTT. It codes for CASSLESHQPQHF.

V and J are TRBV29-1 and TRBJ2-1; a possible D gene is TRBD1 (6 bases). Germline assignment: CDR1 SQVTM and CDR2 ANQGSEA. The CDR3 runs to 13 residues. Trimming removed 2 bases at V and 3 bases at J, with 8 bases between. This CDR3 is CSVEQGIYNEQFF. The CDR3 DNA follows: TGCAGCGTTGAACAGGGGATCTACAATGAGCAGTTCTTC.

The rearrangement uses TRBV3-1 (or the pseudogene TRBV3-2) and TRBJ2-7, with D possibly TRBD1 on 5 matching bases. V was clipped by 4 bases and J by 0 bases, with 16 bases between them. CDR3 length: 16 residues. Germline V gene data show CDR1 as LGHDT and CDR2 as YNNKEL (reference sequence). CDR3 bases: TGTGCCAGCAGCCTCGTAACAGGCGAGTACTCCTACGAGCAGTACTTC. Translation: CASSLVTGEYSYEQYF.

The chain is built from TRBV3-1 (or the pseudogene TRBV3-2) and TRBJ1-1; 7 nucleotides agree with TRBD1. CDR1 is LGHDT, CDR2 YNNKEL, per germline (reference sequence). The CDR3 runs to 14 residues. Trimming at V came to 4 bases and at J to 1 base, leaving 3 bases not matched to a gene. CDR3 bases: TGTGCCAGCAGCCCCAGGGGGGAGAACACTGAAGCTTTCTTT. It translates to CASSPRGENTEAFF.

The chain combines TRBV19 with TRBJ1-5; possible D gene TRBD1, 6 bases. The germline CDR1 and CDR2 sequences are LNHDA and SQIVND (reference sequence). The CDR3 is made up of 12 amino acids. Trimming stripped 9 bases from V and 5 bases from J, with 11 bases between. DNA of the CDR3: TGTGCCAGCTCTTCAGGGGATCAGCCCCAGCATTTT. It specifies CASSSGDQPQHF.

The CDR3 DNA sequence: TGTGCCAGCAGCTTGGGGCAGGGCGAGCAGTACTTC. This gives the protein CASSLGQGEQYF. The chain employs TRBV5-4 and TRBJ2-7; D might be TRBD1 (5 bases). Germline CDR1 SGHNT, CDR2 YYREEE (reference sequence). Deletions cut 0 bases from V and 6 bases from J, with 7 bases between. This CDR3 spans 12 amino acids. Full variable domain (remainder filled in from reference TRBV5-4 and TRBJ2-7): ETGVTQSPTHLIKTRGQQVTLRCSSQSGHNTVSWYQQALGQGPQFIFQYYREEENGRGNFPPRFSGLQFPNYSSELNVNALELDDSALYLCASSLGQGEQYFGPGTRLTVT.

This clone was picked up one time. CDR3 DNA sequence: TGTGCCAGCAGCTTAGCTTCTAGCGGGTTTCTTAATGAGCAGTTCTTC. Its protein product is CASSLASSGFLNEQFF. The rearrangement links TRBV7-8 to TRBJ2-1; 8 nucleotides match TRBD2. V dropped 0 bases and J dropped 7; count of bases not matched to a gene: 8. CDR1 is SGHVS and CDR2 is FQNEAQ in the germline V gene. The CDR3 length is 16 residues. Based on the CDR3 plus reference TRBV7-8 and TRBJ2-1, the full variable domain is GAGVSQSPRYKVAKRGQDVALRCDPISGHVSLFWYQQALGQGPEFLTYFQNEAQLDKSGLPSDRFFAERPEGSVSTLKIQRTQQEDSAVYLCASSLASSGFLNEQFFGPGTRLTVL.